The 20 T cell receptor beta chains reported below all come from one sample, sequenced in a study of blood T cell repertoires in COVID-19. Data came from immunoSEQ multiplex PCR; TCRdb stores just in-frame clones and leaves some out. The table records about 360,000 clones, around nine tenths of them present only once. The specimen sequenced was peripheral blood. The receptors come from a woman aged 60-75 years with COVID-19, enrolled during active disease.

The chain carries TRBV6-5 and TRBJ1-1; TRBD1 agrees at 9 bases. Per germline, CDR1 MNHEY and CDR2 SVGAGI. J lost 8 bases, V lost 4 bases, and 8 bases had no gene match. This CDR3 is 14 amino acids long. CDR3 coding DNA: TGTGCCAGCAGTTTCATGGTAGGACAGGGGGAAGCTTTCTTT. Translated: CASSFMVGQGEAFF.

This sequence joins TRBV10-2 and TRBJ2-7, with D tentatively TRBD2 (5 bases). CDR3 size: 15 residues. In germline, CDR1 is WSHSY, CDR2 SAAADI. With 1 base removed from V and 2 bases from J, the gap between germline ends came to 12 bases. Here the CDR3 DNA reads TGCGCCAGCAGTGAGTACCGGGATCCCCCCTACGAGCAGTACTTC. As protein: CASSEYRDPPYEQYF.

The V call is TRBV30, the J call TRBJ1-2, with D uncertain. The germline V and J ends were trimmed by 2 bases and 2 bases, with 12 bases remaining between them. Germline assignment: CDR1 GTSNPN and CDR2 SVGIG (reference sequence). The CDR3 is 14 amino acids. The CDR3 protein is CAWSSPEGNYGYTF. The CDR3 DNA reads TGTGCCTGGAGTTCACCCGAGGGAAACTATGGCTACACCTTC.

The rearrangement uses TRBV5-4 and TRBJ1-3; D remains unclear. The CDR3 contains 14 residues. V shed 4 bases and J shed 0 bases, with 8 bases lying between them. Germline CDR1 is SGHNT and CDR2 is YYREEE (reference sequence). CDR3 amino acids: CASSPGYSGNTIYF. The DNA for the CDR3 is TGTGCCAGCAGCCCAGGCTACTCTGGAAACACCATATATTTT.

The chain has TRBV7-3 and TRBJ2-1, with D perhaps TRBD1 (6 bases). V was clipped by 2 bases and J by 7 bases, with 12 bases between them. The CDR3 is 14 amino acids. CDR1 SGHTA and CDR2 FQGTGA come from the germline V gene. CDR3 sequence: CASSLPGQWNEQFF. The DNA for the CDR3 is TGTGCCAGCAGCTTACCGGGACAATGGAATGAGCAGTTCTTC.

The chain has TRBV7-6 and TRBJ2-3; D unclear. V lost 1 base and J 3 bases, leaving 5 bases between the germline ends. The CDR3 totals 13 residues. Germline V gene lookup returns CDR1 SGHVS and CDR2 FNYEAQ. The CDR3 nucleotides are TGTGCCAGCAGCTTAGGGGCAACAGATACGCAGTATTTT. It translates to CASSLGATDTQYF. The full variable domain, in which reference TRBV7-6 and TRBJ2-3 provide the parts outside the CDR3, is GAGVSQSPRYKVTKRGQDVALRCDPISGHVSLYWYRQALGQGPEFLTYFNYEAQQDKSGLPNDRFSAERPEGSISTLTIQRTEQRDSAMYRCASSLGATDTQYFGPGTRLTVL.

The chain couples TRBV6-6 to TRBJ2-1; maybe TRBD2 (6 bases). The CDR3 totals 13 residues. CDR1 and CDR2 (germline): MNHNY, SVGAGI (reference sequence). Trimming stripped 2 bases from V and 4 bases from J, with 6 bases between. DNA for the CDR3: TGTGCCAGCAGTTACGGGGGGTACAATGAGCAGTTCTTC. Encoded protein: CASSYGGYNEQFF.

The table lists this clone with a few counts. The V and J genes are TRBV15 and TRBJ2-1, with a possible D match to TRBD2 (6 bases). CDR3 length equals 13 residues. Germline CDR1 is LNHNV and CDR2 is YYDKDF (reference sequence). Trimming took 1 base from V and 14 from J, leaving 15 bases between them. DNA for the CDR3: TGTGCCACCAGCAGAGCGGCGGGGCCCTCGAAGTTCTTC. It yields the protein CATSRAAGPSKFF.

The chain carries TRBV27 and TRBJ2-3; D might be TRBD2 (6 bases). The V end was cut by 9 bases, the J end by 2 bases, with 15 bases between. The CDR3 has 14 residues. The V gene's germline CDR1 is MNHEY and CDR2 SMNVEV (reference sequence). The CDR3 here is CASRRAGPTDTQYF. In DNA form, the CDR3 reads TGTGCCAGTCGCCGAGCGGGCCCCACAGATACGCAGTATTTT.

The chain couples TRBV3-1 (or the pseudogene TRBV3-2) to TRBJ1-2; D is unclear. Germline V gives CDR1 LGHDT, CDR2 YNNKEL (reference sequence). Trimming removed 1 base from V and 3 bases from J, with 9 bases in between. The CDR3 is 14 residues long. The CDR3 loop is CASSQGAGHYGYTF. CDR3 nucleotide sequence: TGTGCCAGCAGCCAAGGGGCGGGTCACTATGGCTACACCTTC.

The chain has TRBV7-3 and TRBJ2-3; TRBD2 matches 9 bases. Trimming took 4 bases from V and 5 from J; bases not matched to a gene: 7. The CDR3 loop spans 15 amino acids. The germline CDR1 and CDR2 sequences are SGHTA and FQGTGA. CDR3 loop: CASSSGAGGQDTQYF. In DNA, the CDR3 is TGTGCCAGCAGCTCCGGTGCGGGGGGGCAAGATACGCAGTATTTT.

The V gene is TRBV30, the J gene TRBJ2-3, with TRBD2 matching over 8 bases. From germline, CDR1 is GTSNPN and CDR2 SVGIG (reference sequence). The length of the CDR3 is 14 residues. V shed 4 bases, J shed 4 bases, and the junction held 7 bases outside the gene matches. The CDR3, as DNA: TGTGCCTGGAACGGGGGGGGAACGTCAGATACGCAGTATTTT. Protein: CAWNGGGTSDTQYF.

This clone was observed a single time. The gene calls are TRBV4-1 and TRBJ2-7; TRBD1 agrees at 7 bases. The CDR3 is 16 residues long. Trimming at V came to 5 bases and at J to 4 bases, leaving 14 bases not matched to a gene. Looked up from germline, CDR1 is MGHRA and CDR2 is YSYEKL. The CDR3 is CASSKFSAGGSYEQYF. The DNA for the CDR3 is TGCGCCAGCAGCAAGTTTAGTGCAGGGGGTTCTTACGAGCAGTACTTC.

V usage is TRBV21-1 and J usage is TRBJ2-1; the DNA was not used to check the table's D call, TRBD2. TRBV21-1 is deemed a pseudogene. The CDR3 is 17 residues long. CDR3 bases: TGTGCCAGCAGCAAAGAGGAGACTAGCGGGCCCTACAATGAGCAGTTCTTC. Protein product: CASSKEETSGPYNEQFF.

This chain links TRBV4-1 with TRBJ2-7, with 7 bases lining up with TRBD2. The V and J ends lost 3 bases and 0 bases, in that order; junction bases with no gene match: 5. The CDR3 is 15 amino acids. Germline CDR1 is MGHRA and CDR2 is YSYEKL. The CDR3 DNA reads TGCGCCAGCAGCCATCTGGGCGGGGGCTCCTACGAGCAGTACTTC. Protein: CASSHLGGGSYEQYF.

This chain links TRBV3-1 (or the pseudogene TRBV3-2) with TRBJ1-3; D possibly corresponds to TRBD1 (6 bases). Deletions cut 4 bases from V and 2 bases from J, with 18 bases between. Per germline, CDR1 LGHDT and CDR2 YNNKEL (reference sequence). The CDR3 runs 17 residues. As DNA, the CDR3 is TGTGCCAGCAGCCGCCCGGAGAGGGGGATAACTGGAAACACCATATATTTT. Translating gives CASSRPERGITGNTIYF.

V usage is TRBV3-1 (or the pseudogene TRBV3-2) and J usage is TRBJ2-3; D is unclear. The V end was cut by 6 bases, the J end by 2 bases, with 3 bases between. The CDR3 is 11 amino acids. Germline assignment: CDR1 LGHDT and CDR2 YNNKEL (reference sequence). The CDR3 nucleotides read TGTGCCAGCAGTCTCACAGATACGCAGTATTTT. It translates to CASSLTDTQYF.

The rearrangement uses TRBV5-4 and TRBJ2-7, with D possibly TRBD1 on 6 matching bases. The CDR3 totals 14 residues. V lost 0 bases to trimming and J lost 3 bases, with 10 bases between them. Germline CDR1 SGHNT, CDR2 YYREEE (reference sequence). The CDR3 nucleotides read TGTGCCAGCAGCTTGGGCCAGGGGATCTACGAGCAGTACTTC. Protein: CASSLGQGIYEQYF.

The chain combines TRBV11-3 with TRBJ1-4; no firm D call. Trimming pared 4 bases from V and 0 bases from J, leaving 15 bases between. The CDR3 contains 17 residues. Per germline, CDR1 SGHNT and CDR2 YENEEA. CDR3 amino acids: CASSSSQTPTTNEKLFF. CDR3 sequence (DNA): TGTGCCAGCAGCTCGTCCCAGACACCAACAACTAATGAAAAACTGTTTTTT.

The chain links TRBV25-1 to TRBJ1-4; the D is unclear. CDR3 length: 12 residues. V dropped 1 base and J dropped 7 bases, with 4 bases sitting between them. From germline, CDR1 is MGHDK and CDR2 SYGVNS. As DNA, the CDR3 is TGTGCCAGCAGTGAATTGAGTGAAAAACTGTTTTTT. Protein: CASSELSEKLFF.